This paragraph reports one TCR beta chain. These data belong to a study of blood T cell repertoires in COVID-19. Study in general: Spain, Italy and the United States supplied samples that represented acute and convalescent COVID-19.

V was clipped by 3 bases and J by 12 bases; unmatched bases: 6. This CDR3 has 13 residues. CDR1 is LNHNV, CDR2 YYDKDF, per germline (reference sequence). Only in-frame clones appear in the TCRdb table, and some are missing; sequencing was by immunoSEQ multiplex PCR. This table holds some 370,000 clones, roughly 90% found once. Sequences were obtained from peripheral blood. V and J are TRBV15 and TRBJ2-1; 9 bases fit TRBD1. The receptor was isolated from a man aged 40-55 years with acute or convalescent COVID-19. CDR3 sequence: CATSRDRGLVQFF. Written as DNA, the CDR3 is TGTGCCACCAGCAGGGACAGGGGATTGGTGCAGTTCTTC.